The 17 T cell receptor beta chains given below trace back to one sample, sequenced in a study of metastatic and nonmetastatic thyroid tumors. Thyroid surgery was performed in patients who had received no treatment beforehand. MiXCR reprocessed the PCR reads for TCRdb. The table shows roughly 18,000 clones, with about 19% occurring only once. Input material: tumor tissue. All receptors come from a female donor with papillary thyroid cancer or a benign thyroid nodule (not recorded which). Some clones in this sample may be carry-over from other donors' samples.

This clone was detected only a few times. The V call is TRBV5-6, the J call TRBJ2-5; D might be TRBD2 (5 bases). CDR3 size: 12 residues. Germline V gene lookup returns CDR1 SGHDT and CDR2 YYEEEE. The V gene lost 4 bases and the J gene lost 7 bases, with 11 bases spanning the gap. The CDR3 bases are TGTGCCAGCAGCCCGGGGTTGAGGACCCAGTACTTC. Translation: CASSPGLRTQYF.

The sample holds many counts of this clone. The chain couples TRBV4-3 to TRBJ2-1; D is possibly TRBD1 or TRBD2 (6 bases each). The CDR3 has 13 residues. V shed 5 bases and J shed 6 bases, with 11 bases lying between them. CDR1 is LGHNA and CDR2 is YSLEER in the germline V gene. Here the CDR3 reads CASSVWGANEQFF. In nucleotides, the CDR3 is TGCGCCAGCAGCGTTTGGGGGGCCAATGAGCAGTTCTTC.

This clone came up a few times. The chain links TRBV5-5 to TRBJ1-3; D uncertain. V dropped 4 bases and J dropped 2 bases, with 10 bases sitting between them. CDR3 size: 14 residues. Germline CDR1 SGHKS, CDR2 YYEKEE (reference sequence). CDR3 nucleotide sequence: TGTGCCAGCAGCCCGGCCGGGACTGGAAACACCATATATTTT. Protein: CASSPAGTGNTIYF.

The J gene is TRBJ2-2, the V gene TRBV11-2; D is perhaps TRBD1 or TRBD2 (5 bases each). Trimming pared 3 bases from V and 1 base from J, leaving 9 bases between. Germline V gives CDR1 SGHAT, CDR2 FQNNGV. The CDR3 covers 15 residues. CDR3 DNA: TGTGCCAGCAGCTTTCGGGGCCAGAACACCGGGGAGCTGTTTTTT. It specifies CASSFRGQNTGELFF.

The chain links TRBV7-2 to TRBJ2-2; a possible D gene is TRBD1 (6 bases). Per germline, CDR1 SGHTA and CDR2 FQGNSA. V was shortened by 5 bases and J by 7 bases, with 11 bases between the two germline ends. The CDR3 has 13 residues. The chain's CDR3 is CASSARGDGELFF. In nucleotides, the CDR3 is TGTGCCAGCAGCGCCAGGGGTGACGGGGAGCTGTTTTTT. Full variable domain (remainder filled in from reference TRBV7-2 and TRBJ2-2): GAGVSQSPSNKVTEKGKDVELRCDPISGHTALYWYRQSLGQGLEFLIYFQGNSAPDKSGLPSDRFSAERTGGSVSTLTIQRTQQEDSAVYLCASSARGDGELFFGEGSRLTVL.

Of note for this clone: The junction and the germline gene differ at one end; a read error may be behind it. The V call is TRBV4-2, the J call TRBJ2-7; D is undetermined. Per germline, CDR1 LGHNA and CDR2 YNFKEQ. The CDR3 is made up of 14 amino acids. The CDR3: CATSRSGNRYEQYF. The CDR3 coding sequence is TGTGCCACCAGCCGCAGTGGAAACCGCTACGAGCAGTACTTC.

This clone has ten or more counts. The CDR3 DNA is TGTGCCTGGAGTGTACCGGGGTTAAATGAGCAGTTCTTC. Translating gives CAWSVPGLNEQFF. The chain links TRBV30 to TRBJ2-1; tentative D call: TRBD2 (5 bases). V gave up 0 bases and J gave up 7 bases, with 10 bases separating them. Germline CDR1 and CDR2: GTSNPN and SVGIG (reference sequence). The CDR3 extends over 13 amino acids.

This clone was found many times. The chain uses TRBV27 and TRBJ1-1; D gene unclear. The CDR3 totals 13 residues. Germline V CDR1 and CDR2: MNHEY, SMNVEV (reference sequence). The V end lost 3 bases, the J end lost 0 bases, and 5 bases lay between the germline ends. CDR3 sequence (DNA): TGTGCCAGCAGTTTGATGGTGAACACTGAAGCTTTCTTT. It encodes CASSLMVNTEAFF.

This clone was detected many times. J is TRBJ1-1 and V is TRBV11-3, with D unresolved. Looked up from germline, CDR1 is SGHNT and CDR2 is YENEEA. Trimming took off 0 bases at V and 3 bases at J, with 14 bases between the two ends. The CDR3 has 16 residues. The CDR3 nucleotides read TGTGCCAGCAGCTTAGATCAGGACCGCCGAGACACTGAAGCTTTCTTT. This encodes CASSLDQDRRDTEAFF. Together with reference TRBV11-3 and TRBJ1-1, the CDR3 gives the full variable domain: EAGVVQSPRYKIIEKKQPVAFWCNPISGHNTLYWYLQNLGQGPELLIRYENEEAVDDSQLPKDRFSAERLKGVDSTLKIQPAELGDSAVYLCASSLDQDRRDTEAFFGQGTRLTVV.

The sample holds a few counts of this clone. V is TRBV14 and J is TRBJ2-7, with unresolved D. Germline V gives CDR1 SGHDN, CDR2 FVKESK. V was shortened by 4 bases and J by 3 bases, with 10 bases between the two germline ends. CDR3 size: 13 residues. The CDR3 nucleotides are TGTGCCAGCAGCCCCCTGGGCGGCTACGAGCAGTACTTC. Translated: CASSPLGGYEQYF.

This clone has ten or more counts. The rearrangement links TRBV5-1 to TRBJ1-3; D uncertain. The V end was cut by 0 bases, the J end by 1 base, with 17 bases between. The CDR3 is 18 amino acids. CDR1 is SGHRS, CDR2 YFSETQ, per germline. CDR3 nucleotide sequence: TGCGCCAGCAGCTTGGTGGCATCTCCCTCCTCTTCTGGAAACACCATATATTTT. It encodes CASSLVASPSSSGNTIYF.

This clone occurred many times. The chain links TRBV19 to TRBJ2-2; D may match TRBD1 or TRBD2 (6 bases each). The CDR3 length is 14 residues. Germline CDR1 LNHDA, CDR2 SQIVND (reference sequence). Between the trimmed V and J ends, which lost 6 bases and 7 bases, there was a span of 15 bases. The CDR3 spells CASSGRGALGELFF. The CDR3 DNA sequence: TGTGCCAGTAGCGGTAGGGGGGCGCTCGGGGAGCTGTTTTTT.

This clone showed up many times. The CDR3 is CASSLLGGGVYEQFF. The CDR3 bases are TGTGCCAGCAGCTTATTGGGGGGTGGCGTTTATGAGCAGTTCTTC. The chain uses TRBV7-2 and TRBJ2-1; D is perhaps TRBD2 (6 bases). The CDR3 runs to 15 residues. Looked up from germline, CDR1 is SGHTA and CDR2 is FQGNSA. Trimming shortened V by 2 bases and J by 8 bases, and 16 bases separated the two germline ends.

At least ten counts were recorded for this clone. For the CDR3, the DNA is TGTGCCAGCTCAAGCAGGGGGGGAACTGAAGCTTTCTTT. This encodes CASSSRGGTEAFF. The rearrangement links TRBV18 to TRBJ1-1; 7 positions agree with TRBD1. V dropped 5 bases and J dropped 5; count of bases not matched to a gene: 5. The germline V gene has CDR1 KGHSH and CDR2 LQKENI. The CDR3 is made up of 13 amino acids.

By sample share, this clone is medium-sized (0.01 to 0.1%). DNA of the CDR3: TGCAGTGCTAGAGATGCGGACACGGAGTACCAAGAGACCCAGTACTTC. Its protein is CSARDADTEYQETQYF. This chain connects TRBV20-1 to TRBJ2-5; a weak D match, TRBD1 (5 bases). The CDR3 loop spans 16 amino acids. Germline loops: CDR1 DFQATT, CDR2 SNEGSKA (reference sequence). The ends were cut back, 0 bases at V and 0 bases at J, with 14 bases in the middle.

This clone was counted ten times or more. J is TRBJ2-2 and V is TRBV14; TRBD1 matches 7 bases. This CDR3 has 15 residues. The junction had 8 bases not matched to a gene; V was cut back by 4 bases and J by 6 bases. Germline CDR1 SGHDN, CDR2 FVKESK. This CDR3 is CASSPLGTGAGELFF. The CDR3 DNA reads as TGTGCCAGCAGCCCACTCGGAACAGGGGCCGGGGAGCTGTTTTTT.

The chain combines TRBV19 with TRBJ1-6; D is possibly TRBD1 (5 bases). CDR3 size: 12 residues. V lost 6 bases, J lost 11 bases, and 11 bases lay in between. Germline V CDR1 and CDR2: LNHDA, SQIVND (reference sequence). CDR3 region: CASRGEGTPLHF. Here the CDR3 DNA reads TGTGCCAGTAGAGGGGAAGGTACACCCCTCCACTTT.